This is a list of T cell receptor beta chains from one sample in a study of PD-1 blockade in classical Hodgkin lymphoma. This table comes from immunoSEQ multiplex PCR, and its TCRdb copy is limited to in-frame clones, with some not included. The repertoire has tens of thousands of clones, more than 70% of them found once; the top ten carry around 13%. The sequencing used peripheral blood mononuclear cells (PBMCs), collected at baseline. These receptors all stem from a human donor with classical Hodgkin lymphoma. Both conserved end residues are part of each CDR3. Fields, in order: D gene, clone size, V gene, J gene, CDR3 protein, CDR3 DNA. D genes are given only for firm matches. Only some rows state a clone size, as once, few, many or a class for expanded clones.

d_call: TRBD2
clone_size: NA
v_call: TRBV4-1
j_call: TRBJ2-5
cdr3_aa: CATRESAAGGFDETQYF
cdr3_nt: TGCGCCACAAGGGAGAGCGCGGCGGGGGGCTTTGATGAGACCCAGTACTTC

d_call: TRBD1
clone_size: NA
v_call: TRBV6-6
j_call: TRBJ2-7
cdr3_aa: CASSYGTGNYEQYF
cdr3_nt: TGTGCCAGCAGTTACGGGACAGGCAACTACGAGCAGTACTTC

d_call: TRBD1
clone_size: NA
v_call: TRBV5-4
j_call: TRBJ2-5
cdr3_aa: CALLRDRRKETQYF
cdr3_nt: TGTGCCCTACTCCGGGACAGGAGAAAAGAGACCCAGTACTTC

d_call: TRBD1
clone_size: NA
v_call: TRBV9
j_call: TRBJ1-5
cdr3_aa: CASGQTGDWDQPQHF
cdr3_nt: TGTGCCAGCGGACAAACAGGGGATTGGGATCAGCCCCAGCATTTT

d_call: NA
clone_size: NA
v_call: TRBV5-6
j_call: TRBJ1-1
cdr3_aa: CASSSSGKGNTEAFF
cdr3_nt: TGTGCCAGCAGCTCCTCGGGGAAAGGAAACACTGAAGCTTTCTTT

d_call: NA
clone_size: NA
v_call: TRBV7-7
j_call: TRBJ2-2
cdr3_aa: CASSHDKNTGELFF
cdr3_nt: TGTGCCAGCAGCCACGACAAGAACACCGGGGAGCTGTTTTTT

d_call: TRBD1
clone_size: NA
v_call: TRBV30
j_call: TRBJ1-6
cdr3_aa: CAWGQGLPNSPLHF
cdr3_nt: TGTGCCTGGGGACAGGGTCTCCCAAATTCACCCCTCCACTTT

d_call: NA
clone_size: NA
v_call: TRBV2
j_call: TRBJ2-3
cdr3_aa: CASSDSELETQYF
cdr3_nt: TGTGCCAGCAGTGATTCGGAGTTGGAGACGCAGTATTTT

d_call: NA
clone_size: NA
v_call: TRBV7-3
j_call: TRBJ2-7
cdr3_aa: CASSSTEKGGDEQYF
cdr3_nt: TGTGCCAGCAGCTCCACCGAAAAGGGCGGCGACGAGCAGTACTTC

d_call: TRBD2
clone_size: NA
v_call: TRBV19
j_call: TRBJ2-1
cdr3_aa: CASSPSGAPLPYHEQFF
cdr3_nt: TGTGCCAGTAGTCCTAGCGGGGCCCCCCTTCCATATCATGAGCAGTTCTTC

d_call: TRBD1
clone_size: NA
v_call: TRBV5-6
j_call: TRBJ1-2
cdr3_aa: CASSLPGQGDGYTF
cdr3_nt: TGTGCCAGCAGCTTGCCCGGACAGGGAGATGGCTACACCTTC

d_call: NA
clone_size: NA
v_call: TRBV19
j_call: TRBJ1-6
cdr3_aa: CASKGRNNSPLHF
cdr3_nt: TGTGCCAGTAAGGGGCGGAACAATTCACCCCTCCACTTT

d_call: NA
clone_size: few
v_call: TRBV4-2
j_call: TRBJ2-7
cdr3_aa: CASSQASGRYEQYF
cdr3_nt: TGTGCCAGCAGCCAAGCATCAGGGCGCTACGAGCAGTACTTC

d_call: NA
clone_size: NA
v_call: TRBV15
j_call: TRBJ2-1
cdr3_aa: CATSSGGLRAYNEQFF
cdr3_nt: TGTGCCACCAGCAGTGGGGGGCTGAGGGCCTACAATGAGCAGTTCTTC

d_call: NA
clone_size: NA
v_call: TRBV5-5
j_call: TRBJ2-3
cdr3_aa: CASSLALATSTDTQYF
cdr3_nt: TGTGCCAGCAGCTTGGCGCTAGCGACTAGCACAGATACGCAGTATTTT

d_call: TRBD1
clone_size: NA
v_call: TRBV6-6
j_call: TRBJ2-3
cdr3_aa: CASRAGQGAEDTQYF
cdr3_nt: TGTGCCAGCAGGGCGGGACAGGGGGCGGAAGATACGCAGTATTTT

d_call: NA
clone_size: NA
v_call: TRBV30
j_call: TRBJ2-5
cdr3_aa: CAWTPGLTETQYF
cdr3_nt: TGTGCCTGGACCCCGGGACTCACAGAGACCCAGTACTTC

d_call: NA
clone_size: NA
v_call: TRBV4-3
j_call: TRBJ2-7
cdr3_aa: CASSPGTVLGQDEQYF
cdr3_nt: TGCGCCAGCAGCCCCGGTACCGTGCTTGGGCAAGACGAGCAGTACTTC

d_call: NA
clone_size: NA
v_call: TRBV4-2
j_call: TRBJ2-3
cdr3_aa: CASSQGVAGGTDTQYF
cdr3_nt: TGTGCCAGCAGCCAAGGGGTGGCAGGGGGCACAGATACGCAGTATTTT

d_call: NA
clone_size: NA
v_call: TRBV28
j_call: TRBJ1-1
cdr3_aa: CASSLGGPEAFF
cdr3_nt: TGTGCCAGCAGTTTAGGAGGGCCTGAAGCTTTCTTT

d_call: NA
clone_size: NA
v_call: TRBV7-9
j_call: TRBJ2-1
cdr3_aa: CASSFAPGTTNEQFF
cdr3_nt: TGTGCCAGCAGCTTTGCTCCCGGGACAACAAACGAGCAGTTCTTC

d_call: NA
clone_size: once
v_call: TRBV9
j_call: TRBJ1-5
cdr3_aa: CASSVASGPQHF
cdr3_nt: TGTGCCAGCAGCGTCGCCTCCGGGCCCCAGCATTTT

d_call: TRBD2
clone_size: NA
v_call: TRBV5-6
j_call: TRBJ2-7
cdr3_aa: CASSLVVAGGPYEQYF
cdr3_nt: TGTGCCAGCAGCTTGGTTGTAGCGGGGGGTCCCTACGAGCAGTACTTC

d_call: NA
clone_size: NA
v_call: TRBV2
j_call: TRBJ1-6
cdr3_aa: CASSDGQLNSPLHF
cdr3_nt: TGTGCCAGCAGTGACGGGCAGCTGAATTCACCCCTCCACTTT

d_call: NA
clone_size: NA
v_call: TRBV5-1
j_call: TRBJ2-3
cdr3_aa: CASGILGYNTDTQYF
cdr3_nt: TGCGCCAGCGGCATTTTGGGGTATAACACAGATACGCAGTATTTT

d_call: NA
clone_size: NA
v_call: TRBV12-5
j_call: TRBJ1-3
cdr3_aa: CASRALHVRNTIYF
cdr3_nt: TGTGCTAGCCGTGCCCTCCACGTCCGAAACACCATATATTTT

d_call: NA
clone_size: NA
v_call: TRBV7-6
j_call: TRBJ2-3
cdr3_aa: CASSFEGSRGTDTQYF
cdr3_nt: TGTGCCAGCAGCTTCGAGGGTAGCCGTGGCACAGATACGCAGTATTTT

d_call: NA
clone_size: NA
v_call: TRBV30
j_call: TRBJ2-2
cdr3_aa: CAWSPTDIGELFF
cdr3_nt: TGTGCCTGGAGTCCCACAGATATCGGGGAGCTGTTTTTT

d_call: NA
clone_size: NA
v_call: TRBV9
j_call: TRBJ2-6
cdr3_aa: CASSVWSSGSGANVLTF
cdr3_nt: TGTGCCAGCAGCGTATGGTCCAGTGGGAGTGGGGCCAACGTCCTGACTTTC

d_call: TRBD1
clone_size: few
v_call: TRBV28
j_call: TRBJ1-1
cdr3_aa: CASRKGQAHTEAFF
cdr3_nt: TGTGCCAGCAGAAAAGGACAGGCGCACACTGAAGCTTTCTTT

d_call: NA
clone_size: NA
v_call: TRBV11-2
j_call: TRBJ1-5
cdr3_aa: CASSLYGVGQPQHF
cdr3_nt: TGTGCCAGCAGCTTGTACGGGGTCGGTCAGCCCCAGCATTTT

d_call: NA
clone_size: once
v_call: TRBV29-1
j_call: TRBJ1-2
cdr3_aa: CSVGTGKAYGYTF
cdr3_nt: TGCAGCGTTGGTACAGGGAAGGCCTATGGCTACACCTTC

d_call: NA
clone_size: once
v_call: TRBV19
j_call: TRBJ1-1
cdr3_aa: CASSILENTEAFF
cdr3_nt: TGTGCCAGTAGTATCCTAGAAAACACTGAAGCTTTCTTT

d_call: NA
clone_size: NA
v_call: TRBV5-3
j_call: TRBJ2-5
cdr3_aa: CARSSEVETQYF
cdr3_nt: TGTGCCAGAAGCTCAGAGGTGGAGACCCAGTACTTC

d_call: NA
clone_size: NA
v_call: TRBV10-2
j_call: TRBJ2-7
cdr3_aa: CASSESLGIYEQYF
cdr3_nt: TGCGCCAGCAGTGAGTCCCTGGGTATTTACGAGCAGTACTTC

d_call: TRBD1
clone_size: NA
v_call: TRBV7-3
j_call: TRBJ2-2
cdr3_aa: CASSLTGGNTGELFF
cdr3_nt: TGTGCCAGCAGCTTAACAGGGGGCAACACCGGGGAGCTGTTTTTT

d_call: NA
clone_size: NA
v_call: TRBV11-2
j_call: TRBJ2-1
cdr3_aa: CASSFSGGSQFF
cdr3_nt: TGTGCCAGCAGCTTCTCGGGCGGGTCTCAGTTCTTC

d_call: NA
clone_size: NA
v_call: TRBV30
j_call: TRBJ2-7
cdr3_aa: CAWSVLEGLKQYF
cdr3_nt: TGTGCCTGGAGTGTACTCGAGGGTTTAAAGCAGTACTTC

d_call: NA
clone_size: NA
v_call: TRBV2
j_call: TRBJ1-2
cdr3_aa: CASSEDGNYGYTF
cdr3_nt: TGTGCCAGCAGTGAGGACGGTAACTATGGCTACACCTTC

d_call: TRBD2
clone_size: NA
v_call: TRBV19
j_call: TRBJ2-3
cdr3_aa: CASGGTGTDTQYF
cdr3_nt: TGTGCCAGCGGGGGGACGGGCACAGATACGCAGTATTTT

d_call: NA
clone_size: NA
v_call: TRBV5-4
j_call: TRBJ2-1
cdr3_aa: CASSPGYLGNEQFF
cdr3_nt: TGTGCCAGCAGCCCGGGCTACTTAGGGAATGAGCAGTTCTTC

d_call: TRBD2
clone_size: NA
v_call: TRBV7-2
j_call: TRBJ2-3
cdr3_aa: CASSPSGGAGDTQYF
cdr3_nt: TGTGCCAGCAGCCCCAGCGGGGGGGCCGGAGATACGCAGTATTTT

d_call: NA
clone_size: NA
v_call: TRBV6-5
j_call: TRBJ2-1
cdr3_aa: CASRSGTLNNEQFF
cdr3_nt: TGTGCCAGCAGGTCCGGGACCCTTAACAATGAGCAGTTCTTC

d_call: NA
clone_size: NA
v_call: TRBV12-5
j_call: TRBJ2-7
cdr3_aa: CASGFNFNFFRGNEQYF
cdr3_nt: TGTGCTAGTGGTTTTAATTTCAATTTTTTCCGGGGCAACGAGCAGTACTTC

d_call: TRBD2
clone_size: NA
v_call: TRBV30
j_call: TRBJ2-3
cdr3_aa: CARMAHGGDSTDTQYF
cdr3_nt: TGTGCCCGTATGGCCCATGGGGGGGATAGCACAGATACGCAGTATTTT

d_call: TRBD1
clone_size: few
v_call: TRBV5-6
j_call: TRBJ1-6
cdr3_aa: CASSQWTGGVSPLHF
cdr3_nt: TGTGCCAGCAGCCAATGGACAGGGGGCGTTTCACCCCTCCACTTT

d_call: NA
clone_size: NA
v_call: TRBV11-2
j_call: TRBJ2-3
cdr3_aa: CASSLGQIQPTDTQYF
cdr3_nt: TGTGCCAGCAGCTTAGGACAGATCCAACCCACAGATACGCAGTATTTT